The present entry profiles one T cell receptor (beta chain) with its context. What it binds is not known. Of the isolated RNA, all was reverse transcribed, and so the sequenced material was expressed TCRB transcripts. Sequencing was performed with immunoSEQ multiplex PCR; in TCRdb, only in-frame clones are kept and a portion is missing. The sample carries under 150,000 clones, roughly 10% recorded once. Unmatched junction bases numbered 9, after V lost 3 bases and J lost 8 bases. The CDR3 loop spans 16 amino acids. Germline CDR1 KGHSH, CDR2 LQKENI. The data stem from a study of beta chain features in type 1 diabetes. As for the study in general: Patients and healthy donors were similar in age, gender and cell yields. Regarding the study as a whole: All four CD4+ subsets from Type 1 diabetes patients carried moderately but significantly shorter TCRB CDR3s. At VDJ recombination sites, type 1 diabetes patients had fewer insertions and more deleted nucleotides.

Sorting that relied on CD45RO/CCR7/CD25/CD127/CD95/CD27 yielded CD4+ naive, central memory, regulatory and stem cell-like memory cells. The V and J genes are TRBV18 and TRBJ1-4; the match to TRBD1 covers 10 bases. Sample: central memory CD4+ T cells from blood. The receptor's source is a man aged 30 to 39 with type 1 diabetes. CDR3: CASSPSGTGVVEKLFF. The CDR3, as DNA: TGTGCCAGCTCACCCTCCGGGACAGGGGTGGTCGAAAAACTGTTTTTT.